Listed below are T cell receptor beta chains from one sample, sequenced in a study of naive and memory T cell subsets. TCRdb re-called the 5' RACE reads through MiXCR, storing one row per CDR3 protein. The repertoire includes tens of thousands of distinct CDR3 sequences, around 8% of them detected once, and around a tenth sits in the top ten. Receptors were obtained from a female donor in good health. The CDR3 runs from the conserved cysteine through the conserved F or W. The order of the fields is V gene, D gene, clone size, J gene, CDR3 protein, CDR3 DNA. D genes are given only for firm matches. Expanded clones are given a class, and other clones once, few, many or no size at all.

V gene: TRBV20-1
D gene: -
clone size: few
J gene: TRBJ2-7
CDR3 protein: CSAPGAYNSYEQYF
CDR3 DNA: TGCAGTGCTCCCGGGGCATACAACTCCTACGAGCAGTACTTC

V gene: TRBV29-1
D gene: TRBD1
clone size: many
J gene: TRBJ2-2
CDR3 protein: CSVDLGQGSGELFF
CDR3 DNA: TGCAGCGTTGATTTAGGACAGGGGTCCGGGGAGCTGTTTTTT

V gene: TRBV18
D gene: TRBD1
clone size: few
J gene: TRBJ2-2
CDR3 protein: CASSPTGGNTGELFF
CDR3 DNA: TGTGCCAGCTCACCGACAGGGGGTAACACCGGGGAGCTGTTTTTT

V gene: TRBV7-3
D gene: -
clone size: -
J gene: TRBJ2-3
CDR3 protein: CASRFEGDTQYF
CDR3 DNA: TGTGCCAGCAGGTTTGAAGGGGATACGCAGTATTTT

V gene: TRBV20-1
D gene: TRBD2
clone size: many
J gene: TRBJ2-3
CDR3 protein: CSASGSGGGDTQYF
CDR3 DNA: TGCAGTGCTAGTGGTAGCGGGGGTGGAGATACGCAGTATTTT

V gene: TRBV29-1
D gene: -
clone size: many
J gene: TRBJ1-2
CDR3 protein: CSVGDYFGYTF
CDR3 DNA: TGCAGCGTTGGGGATTATTTTGGCTACACCTTC

V gene: TRBV7-2
D gene: -
clone size: many
J gene: TRBJ2-5
CDR3 protein: CASSPAGTRETQYF
CDR3 DNA: TGTGCCAGCAGCCCAGCGGGTACGCGGGAGACCCAGTACTTC

V gene: TRBV4-2
D gene: TRBD2
clone size: -
J gene: TRBJ2-1
CDR3 protein: CASSQVASGGDEQFF
CDR3 DNA: TGTGCCAGCAGCCAAGTCGCTAGCGGGGGCGATGAGCAGTTCTTC

V gene: TRBV11-1
D gene: TRBD2
clone size: -
J gene: TRBJ2-4
CDR3 protein: CASSRGLAGGRRNIQYF
CDR3 DNA: TGTGCCAGCAGTCGAGGACTAGCGGGGGGGCGGAGAAACATTCAGTACTTC

V gene: TRBV5-4
D gene: -
clone size: -
J gene: TRBJ1-5
CDR3 protein: CASSHGGTNQPQHF
CDR3 DNA: TGTGCCAGCAGCCACGGAGGGACCAATCAGCCCCAGCATTTT

V gene: TRBV7-2
D gene: -
clone size: many
J gene: TRBJ2-1
CDR3 protein: CASSQDYTTYNEQFF
CDR3 DNA: TGTGCCAGCAGCCAGGACTATACCACCTACAATGAGCAGTTCTTC

V gene: TRBV20-1
D gene: -
clone size: many
J gene: TRBJ2-3
CDR3 protein: CSANQAKGRTDTQYF
CDR3 DNA: TGCAGTGCCAACCAAGCTAAGGGTCGCACAGATACGCAGTATTTT

V gene: TRBV12-3/TRBV12-4
D gene: -
clone size: -
J gene: TRBJ1-5
CDR3 protein: CASRDRDLGPQHF
CDR3 DNA: TGTGCCAGCAGGGACCGGGACCTCGGGCCCCAGCATTTT

V gene: TRBV6-2/TRBV6-3
D gene: -
clone size: -
J gene: TRBJ2-3
CDR3 protein: CASSYEGNTQYF
CDR3 DNA: TGTGCCAGCAGTTACGAGGGGAATACGCAGTATTTT

V gene: TRBV7-6
D gene: -
clone size: -
J gene: TRBJ1-1
CDR3 protein: CASSLGAGNTEAFF
CDR3 DNA: TGTGCCAGCAGCTTAGGGGCAGGGAACACTGAAGCTTTCTTT

V gene: TRBV7-9
D gene: -
clone size: -
J gene: TRBJ2-5
CDR3 protein: CASSLGLSGAETQYF
CDR3 DNA: TGTGCCAGCAGCTTAGGACTGTCGGGGGCTGAGACCCAGTACTTC

V gene: TRBV20-1
D gene: TRBD1
clone size: many
J gene: TRBJ1-5
CDR3 protein: CSARVSTGAPYQPQHF
CDR3 DNA: TGCAGTGCTAGAGTTTCGACAGGGGCCCCCTATCAGCCCCAGCATTTT

V gene: TRBV5-1
D gene: TRBD1
clone size: few
J gene: TRBJ2-7
CDR3 protein: CASSPRTGDNEQYF
CDR3 DNA: TGCGCCAGCAGCCCACGGACAGGGGACAACGAGCAGTACTTC

V gene: TRBV7-9
D gene: -
clone size: few
J gene: TRBJ1-1
CDR3 protein: CASSNDGNTEAFF
CDR3 DNA: TGTGCCAGCAGCAACGACGGGAACACTGAAGCTTTCTTT

V gene: TRBV12-3/TRBV12-4
D gene: -
clone size: many
J gene: TRBJ1-1
CDR3 protein: CASSPNQSGWVGAFF
CDR3 DNA: TGTGCCAGCAGCCCCAATCAGTCAGGGTGGGTCGGGGCTTTCTTT

V gene: TRBV3-1
D gene: -
clone size: many
J gene: TRBJ2-5
CDR3 protein: CASSSGTRDETQYF
CDR3 DNA: TGTGCCAGCAGCTCCGGGACCCGGGACGAGACCCAGTACTTC

V gene: TRBV6-2/TRBV6-3
D gene: -
clone size: few
J gene: TRBJ2-3
CDR3 protein: CASNRDTQYF
CDR3 DNA: TGTGCCAGCAACCGAGATACGCAGTATTTT

V gene: TRBV12-3/TRBV12-4
D gene: TRBD2
clone size: many
J gene: TRBJ2-3
CDR3 protein: CASRLAVGTSADTQYF
CDR3 DNA: TGTGCCAGCAGGTTGGCCGTTGGGACTAGCGCAGATACGCAGTATTTT

V gene: TRBV6-4
D gene: -
clone size: many
J gene: TRBJ2-3
CDR3 protein: CASSPGTDTQYF
CDR3 DNA: TGTGCCAGCAGTCCCGGGACAGATACGCAGTATTTT

V gene: TRBV4-2
D gene: -
clone size: many
J gene: TRBJ2-3
CDR3 protein: CASSRGGDTDTQYF
CDR3 DNA: TGTGCCAGCAGCCGGGGGGGCGACACAGATACGCAGTATTTT

V gene: TRBV7-3
D gene: TRBD2
clone size: many
J gene: TRBJ2-3
CDR3 protein: CASGSGGTADTQYF
CDR3 DNA: TGTGCCAGTGGAAGCGGGGGGACGGCAGATACGCAGTATTTT

V gene: TRBV6-5
D gene: -
clone size: many
J gene: TRBJ2-1
CDR3 protein: CASRKIGQPYNEQFF
CDR3 DNA: TGTGCCAGCAGAAAAATAGGGCAACCCTACAATGAGCAGTTCTTC

V gene: TRBV7-2
D gene: -
clone size: once
J gene: TRBJ2-3
CDR3 protein: CASSPYTDTQYF
CDR3 DNA: TGTGCCAGCAGCCCATACACAGATACGCAGTATTTT

V gene: TRBV7-3
D gene: -
clone size: few
J gene: TRBJ2-3
CDR3 protein: CASSQNRGDTQYF
CDR3 DNA: TGTGCCAGCAGCCAAAATCGGGGAGATACGCAGTATTTT

V gene: TRBV6-2/TRBV6-3
D gene: TRBD1
clone size: -
J gene: TRBJ2-7
CDR3 protein: CASSYSSGDRGLYEQYF
CDR3 DNA: TGTGCCAGCAGTTACTCCTCCGGGGACAGGGGCCTCTACGAGCAGTACTTC

V gene: TRBV12-3/TRBV12-4
D gene: -
clone size: few
J gene: TRBJ1-6
CDR3 protein: CASSLQGRIGSPLHF
CDR3 DNA: TGTGCCAGCAGTTTACAGGGCCGTATAGGTTCACCCCTCCACTTT

V gene: TRBV15
D gene: -
clone size: -
J gene: TRBJ1-1
CDR3 protein: CATSRDNGGGTEAFF
CDR3 DNA: TGTGCCACCAGCAGAGACAATGGAGGGGGCACTGAAGCTTTCTTT

V gene: TRBV5-5
D gene: TRBD1
clone size: few
J gene: TRBJ1-2
CDR3 protein: CASSRQGRGYTF
CDR3 DNA: TGTGCCAGCAGCCGACAGGGGAGAGGCTACACCTTC

V gene: TRBV12-3/TRBV12-4
D gene: -
clone size: -
J gene: TRBJ1-4
CDR3 protein: CASSLMWGPLEKLFF
CDR3 DNA: TGTGCCAGCAGTTTGATGTGGGGCCCCCTAGAAAAACTGTTTTTT